This T cell receptor (beta chain) comes out of a study of read filtering for tumor transcriptome and immune sequencing. This clonotype was counted many times. The library was built from approximately 400 ng RNA with molecular barcoded adaptors for alpha/delta and beta/gamma chains. TCRdb reprocessed the reads via MiXCR and lists one record per CDR3 protein. The sample records about 86,000 distinct CDR3 sequences, about 12% being singletons. The ends lost 0 bases at V and 2 bases at J; junction bases unmatched: 8. The CDR3 is 17 residues long. The V gene's germline CDR1 is DFQATT and CDR2 SNEGSKA (reference sequence).

This TCR was sampled from a donor at least 40 years old with multiple myeloma. Source material: a population of CD138-negative cells sorted from bone marrow. The V call is TRBV20-1, the J call TRBJ2-1, with 9 bases identical to TRBD2. The CDR3 loop is CSARDLDGLATYNEQFF. For the CDR3, the DNA is TGCAGTGCTAGAGATCTAGATGGACTAGCGACCTACAATGAGCAGTTCTTC.